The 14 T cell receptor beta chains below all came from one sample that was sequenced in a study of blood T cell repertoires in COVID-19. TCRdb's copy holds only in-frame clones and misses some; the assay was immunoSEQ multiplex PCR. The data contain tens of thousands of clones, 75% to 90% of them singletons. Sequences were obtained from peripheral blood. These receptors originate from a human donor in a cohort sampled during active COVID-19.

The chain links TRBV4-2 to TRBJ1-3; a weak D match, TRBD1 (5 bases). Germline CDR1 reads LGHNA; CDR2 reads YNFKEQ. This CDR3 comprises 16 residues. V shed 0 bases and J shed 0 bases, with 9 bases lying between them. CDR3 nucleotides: TGTGCCAGCAGCCAAGAGCAGGGTAACTCTGGAAACACCATATATTTT. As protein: CASSQEQGNSGNTIYF.

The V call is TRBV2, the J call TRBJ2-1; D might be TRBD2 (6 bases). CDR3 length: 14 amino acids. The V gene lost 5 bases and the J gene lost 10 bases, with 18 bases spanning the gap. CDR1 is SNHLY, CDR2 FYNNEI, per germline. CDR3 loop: CASSPRWAAGEQFF. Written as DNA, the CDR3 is TGTGCCAGCAGTCCAAGGTGGGCTGCGGGGGAGCAGTTCTTC. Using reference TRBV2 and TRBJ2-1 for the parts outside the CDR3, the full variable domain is EPEVTQTPSHQVTQMGQEVILRCVPISNHLYFYWYRQILGQKVEFLVSFYNNEISEKSEIFDDQFSVERPDGSNFTLKIRSTKLEDSAMYFCASSPRWAAGEQFFGPGTRLTVL.

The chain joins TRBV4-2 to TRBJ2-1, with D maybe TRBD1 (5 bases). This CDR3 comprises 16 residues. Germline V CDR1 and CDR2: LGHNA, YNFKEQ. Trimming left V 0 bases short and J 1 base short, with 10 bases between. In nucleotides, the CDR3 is TGTGCCAGCAGCCAAGATAGGCAGGGTTCCTACAATGAGCAGTTCTTC. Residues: CASSQDRQGSYNEQFF.

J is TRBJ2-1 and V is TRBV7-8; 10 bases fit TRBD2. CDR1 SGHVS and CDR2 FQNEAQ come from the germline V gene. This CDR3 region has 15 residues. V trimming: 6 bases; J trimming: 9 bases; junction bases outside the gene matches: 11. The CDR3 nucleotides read TGTGCCAGCAGTAGTAGCGGGGGGACGCCCGCTGAGCAGTTCTTC. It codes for CASSSSGGTPAEQFF.

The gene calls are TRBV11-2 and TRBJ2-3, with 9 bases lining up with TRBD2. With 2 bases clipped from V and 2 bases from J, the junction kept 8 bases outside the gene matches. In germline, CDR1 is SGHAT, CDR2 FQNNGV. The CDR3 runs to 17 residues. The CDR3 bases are TGTGCCAGCAGCTTAAAACTAGCGGGTGCCATCACAGATACGCAGTATTTT. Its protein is CASSLKLAGAITDTQYF.

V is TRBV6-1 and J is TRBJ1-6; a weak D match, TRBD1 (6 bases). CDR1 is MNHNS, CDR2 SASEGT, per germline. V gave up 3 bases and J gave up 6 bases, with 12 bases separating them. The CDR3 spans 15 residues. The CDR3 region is CASSDGQHINSPLHF. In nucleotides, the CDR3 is TGTGCCAGCAGTGACGGACAGCATATTAATTCACCCCTCCACTTT.

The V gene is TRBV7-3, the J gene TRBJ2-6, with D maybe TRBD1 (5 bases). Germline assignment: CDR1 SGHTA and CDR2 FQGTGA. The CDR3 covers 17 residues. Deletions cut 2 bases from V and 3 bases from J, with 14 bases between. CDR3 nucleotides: TGTGCCAGCAGCTTACAGGGATTGGTAATTGGGGCCAACGTCCTGACTTTC. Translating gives CASSLQGLVIGANVLTF.

The CDR3 sequence is CASCDRGLANSPLHF. In nucleotides, the CDR3 is TGTGCCAGTTGTGACAGGGGGTTAGCTAATTCACCCCTCCACTTT. V usage is TRBV19 and J usage is TRBJ1-6; 9 bases line up with TRBD1. V gave up 8 bases and J gave up 6 bases; unmatched junction bases: 8. Looked up from germline, CDR1 is LNHDA and CDR2 is SQIVND (reference sequence). The CDR3 sequence is 15 residues long.

The CDR3: CASTSGRTVAYNEQFF. The CDR3 DNA is TGTGCCAGCACCTCCGGGAGGACAGTCGCCTACAATGAGCAGTTCTTC. The chain has TRBV6-6 and TRBJ2-1; tentative D call: TRBD2 (7 bases). Trimming cost V 7 bases and J 2 bases, with 18 bases left between them. Looked up from germline, CDR1 is MNHNY and CDR2 is SVGAGI (reference sequence). The CDR3 covers 16 residues.

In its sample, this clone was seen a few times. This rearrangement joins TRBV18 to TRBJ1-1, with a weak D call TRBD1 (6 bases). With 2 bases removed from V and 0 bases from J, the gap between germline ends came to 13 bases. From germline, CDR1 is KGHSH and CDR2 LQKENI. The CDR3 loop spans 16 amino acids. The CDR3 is CASSPFEGHLNTEAFF. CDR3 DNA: TGTGCCAGCTCACCATTTGAGGGACACCTGAACACTGAAGCTTTCTTT.

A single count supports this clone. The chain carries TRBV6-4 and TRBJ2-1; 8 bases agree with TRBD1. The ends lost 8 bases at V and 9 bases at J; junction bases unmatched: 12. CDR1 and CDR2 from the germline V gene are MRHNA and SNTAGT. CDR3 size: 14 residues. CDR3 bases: TGTGCCAGCGGACAGGGTTTATCTATTGGTGAGCAGTTCTTC. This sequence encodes CASGQGLSIGEQFF.

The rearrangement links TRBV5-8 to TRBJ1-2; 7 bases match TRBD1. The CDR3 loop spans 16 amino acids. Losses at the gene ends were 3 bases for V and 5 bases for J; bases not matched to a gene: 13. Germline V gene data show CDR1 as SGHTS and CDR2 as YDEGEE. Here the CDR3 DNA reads TGTGCCAGCAGCTCCCGGGACAGACTTTCCGATTATGGCTACACCTTC. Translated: CASSSRDRLSDYGYTF.

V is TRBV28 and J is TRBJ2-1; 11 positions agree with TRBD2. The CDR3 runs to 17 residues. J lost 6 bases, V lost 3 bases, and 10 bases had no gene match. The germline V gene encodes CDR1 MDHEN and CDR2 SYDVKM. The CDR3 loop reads CASSLLLLAGGPNEQFF. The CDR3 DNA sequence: TGTGCCAGCAGTTTGTTACTTCTAGCGGGAGGTCCCAATGAGCAGTTCTTC.

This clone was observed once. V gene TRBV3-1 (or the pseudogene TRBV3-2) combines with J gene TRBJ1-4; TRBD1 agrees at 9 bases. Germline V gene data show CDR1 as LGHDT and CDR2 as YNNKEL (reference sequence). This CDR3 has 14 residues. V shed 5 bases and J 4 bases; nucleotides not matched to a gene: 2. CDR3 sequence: CASSTGGINEKLFF. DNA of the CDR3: TGTGCCAGCAGCACAGGGGGCATTAATGAAAAACTGTTTTTT.